The next 21 T cell receptor beta chains were all read from a single sample in a study of CD8+ T cells in alopecia areata. Treatment given: oral pan-JAK inhibitor, 5-10 mg twice daily. In each case, RNA was isolated and then reverse transcribed into cDNA as the sequencing template. Assay used: immunoSEQ multiplex PCR; TCRdb lists only in-frame clones, some missing. The sample holds 170,000 or so clones; around three fifths are singletons and the top ten take about 0.94%. The sample consisted of CD4+ T cells sorted from blood, taken at week 4, from a patient treated with tofacitinib. These receptors were obtained from a human donor with alopecia areata.

The CDR3 loop reads CASSPSSRAYEQYF. DNA of the CDR3: TGTGCCAGCTCACCGAGCAGTCGAGCCTACGAGCAGTACTTC. V and J are TRBV18 and TRBJ2-7; D not certain. The length of the CDR3 is 14 residues. CDR1 and CDR2 (germline): KGHSH, LQKENI. Trimming removed 3 bases at V and 2 bases at J, with 11 bases between.

CDR3 loop: CASSQVRAAGYTF. CDR3 coding DNA: TGTGCCAGCAGCCAAGTTCGGGCCGCTGGCTACACCTTC. V gene TRBV14 combines with J gene TRBJ1-2; no clear D gene. Trimming took off 1 base at V and 7 bases at J, with 10 bases between the two ends. Germline V gives CDR1 SGHDN, CDR2 FVKESK. The CDR3 extends over 13 amino acids.

CDR3 region: CAWTPTSPVNEQFF. The DNA of the CDR3 is TGTGCCTGGACCCCGACTAGCCCAGTGAATGAGCAGTTCTTC. The gene calls are TRBV30 and TRBJ2-1, with 7 bases fitting TRBD2. Trimming at V came to 4 bases and at J to 7 bases, leaving 10 bases not matched to a gene. Looked up from germline, CDR1 is GTSNPN and CDR2 is SVGIG (reference sequence). The CDR3 totals 14 residues. The variable domain in full, completed from reference TRBV30 and TRBJ2-1, reads SQTIHQWPATLVQPVGSPLSLECTVEGTSNPNLYWYRQAAGRGLQLLFYSVGIGQISSEVPQNLSASRPQDRQFILSSKKLLLSDSGFYLCAWTPTSPVNEQFFGPGTRLTVL.

This clone has only a few counts. The V call is TRBV5-4, the J call TRBJ1-3; D uncertain. Per the germline V gene, CDR1 is SGHNT and CDR2 is YYREEE (reference sequence). V shed 3 bases and J shed 2 bases, with 0 bases lying between them. CDR3 size: 11 residues. The CDR3 loop is CASSSGNTIYF. CDR3 nucleotide sequence: TGTGCCAGCAGCTCTGGAAACACCATATATTTT.

The chain carries TRBV29-1 and TRBJ1-2; D possibly corresponds to TRBD1 (5 bases). V was shortened by 2 bases and J by 4 bases, with 11 bases between the two germline ends. There are 13 residues in the CDR3. Germline CDR1 is SQVTM and CDR2 is ANQGSEA. As DNA, the CDR3 is TGCAGCGTTGAAAGGGAGGGACCCTATGGCTACACCTTC. Its translation: CSVEREGPYGYTF.

In its sample, this clone was seen a few times. The chain couples TRBV30 to TRBJ2-5, with 9 bases identical to TRBD2. This CDR3 comprises 13 residues. Germline loops: CDR1 GTSNPN, CDR2 SVGIG (reference sequence). V trimming: 3 bases; J trimming: 4 bases; junction bases outside the gene matches: 3. The DNA of the CDR3 is TGTGCCTGGAGGCTAGCGGGGACAGAGACCCAGTACTTC. As protein: CAWRLAGTETQYF.

This clone was seen a handful of times. The chain couples TRBV29-1 to TRBJ2-7; perhaps D is TRBD1 or TRBD2 (6 bases each). V lost 4 bases and J 6 bases, leaving 7 bases between the germline ends. Germline loops: CDR1 SQVTM, CDR2 ANQGSEA. The CDR3 consists of 10 residues. The CDR3, as DNA: TGCAGCGTTGGGGGGGCCGAGCAGTACTTC. Its translation: CSVGGAEQYF.

The chain uses TRBV9 and TRBJ2-5; D possibly corresponds to TRBD1 (6 bases). Germline loops: CDR1 SGDLS, CDR2 YYNGEE. With 3 bases removed from V and 2 bases from J, the gap between germline ends came to 11 bases. The CDR3 contains 14 residues. As DNA, the CDR3 is TGTGCCAGCAGCGGGGGACACCCACAAGAGACCCAGTACTTC. Protein: CASSGGHPQETQYF.

CDR3 DNA sequence: TGTGCCAGCAGCTTGCCCGGGGTACCCAACTACGAGCAGTACTTC. This encodes CASSLPGVPNYEQYF. The chain uses TRBV5-4 and TRBJ2-7; D might be TRBD2 (5 bases). The CDR3 has 15 amino acids. V lost 1 base and J 3 bases, leaving 14 bases between the germline ends. Germline loops: CDR1 SGHNT, CDR2 YYREEE (reference sequence).

This sequence joins TRBV6-5 and TRBJ2-5; D possibly corresponds to TRBD1 (6 bases). In germline, CDR1 is MNHEY, CDR2 SVGAGI. Trimming pared 5 bases from V and 0 bases from J, leaving 10 bases between. CDR3 size: 14 residues. CDR3 amino acids: CASSRTANQETQYF. The DNA of the CDR3 is TGTGCCAGCAGTCGGACAGCCAACCAAGAGACCCAGTACTTC.

The rearrangement joins TRBV30 to TRBJ1-6; no reliable D call. V lost 4 bases and J lost 7, with 11 bases in between. The CDR3 covers 13 residues. Germline CDR1 is GTSNPN and CDR2 is SVGIG (reference sequence). Here the CDR3 reads CAWTVYQNSPLHF. The CDR3 nucleotides are TGTGCCTGGACCGTATATCAAAATTCACCCCTCCACTTT.

This rearrangement joins TRBV6-5 to TRBJ1-6; D remains ambiguous. The CDR3 has 12 amino acids. The V and J ends lost 5 bases and 7 bases respectively, with 6 bases between them. Germline V gives CDR1 MNHEY, CDR2 SVGAGI. Here the CDR3 reads CASSRTNSPLHF. Written as DNA, the CDR3 is TGTGCCAGCAGTCGTACCAATTCACCCCTCCACTTT.

This chain links TRBV29-1 with TRBJ2-2; no firm D call. V was shortened by 3 bases and J by 4 bases, with 3 bases between the two germline ends. The CDR3 is 11 amino acids. Germline CDR1 SQVTM, CDR2 ANQGSEA. DNA for the CDR3: TGCAGCGTTGACAGCACCGGGGAGCTGTTTTTT. Translation gives CSVDSTGELFF.

The rearrangement links TRBV29-1 to TRBJ2-5; weak D call: TRBD1 (6 bases). The germline gives CDR1 SQVTM, CDR2 ANQGSEA. CDR3 size: 12 residues. Trimming removed 4 bases at V and 0 bases at J, with 6 bases between. The chain's CDR3 is CSVGTDQETQYF. In DNA, the CDR3 is TGCAGCGTTGGGACAGACCAAGAGACCCAGTACTTC.

The sample holds many counts of this clone. CDR3 residues: CASSPPFRLDTGELFF. The CDR3 coding sequence is TGTGCCAGCTCACCACCTTTCCGACTAGACACCGGGGAGCTGTTTTTT. The chain has TRBV18 and TRBJ2-2, with D maybe TRBD2 (6 bases). The CDR3 contains 16 residues. CDR1 KGHSH and CDR2 LQKENI come from the germline V gene. With 0 bases removed from V and 3 bases from J, the gap between germline ends came to 11 bases.

The chain joins TRBV29-1 to TRBJ1-5, with D tentatively TRBD1 (6 bases). In germline, CDR1 is SQVTM, CDR2 ANQGSEA. With 3 bases removed from V and 4 bases from J, the gap between germline ends came to 10 bases. This CDR3 spans 13 amino acids. The CDR3 nucleotides read TGCAGCGTTGAGACAGGCCAAAATCAGCCCCAGCATTTT. Translated, it gives CSVETGQNQPQHF.

CDR3 protein: CASSLEGSTTEAFF. CDR3 in DNA: TGTGCCAGCAGTTTAGAAGGGTCCACCACTGAAGCTTTCTTT. J is TRBJ1-1 and V is TRBV27; no clear D gene. This CDR3 spans 14 amino acids. From germline, CDR1 is MNHEY and CDR2 SMNVEV (reference sequence). Between the trimmed V and J ends, which lost 2 bases and 4 bases, there was a span of 11 bases.

The J gene is TRBJ2-1, the V gene TRBV11-2; TRBD2 is a possible D gene (6 bases). Between the trimmed V and J ends, which lost 0 bases and 9 bases, there was a span of 18 bases. The germline gives CDR1 SGHAT, CDR2 FQNNGV. This CDR3 has 16 residues. This CDR3 is CASSLDGRRERGEQFF. The CDR3 coding sequence is TGTGCCAGCAGCTTAGATGGGAGGAGGGAGAGGGGTGAGCAGTTCTTC.

This clone appeared a few times. J is TRBJ2-5 and V is TRBV10-3; a weak D match, TRBD2 (6 bases). This CDR3 spans 14 amino acids. Trimming pared 3 bases from V and 0 bases from J, leaving 8 bases between. Germline lookup yields CDR1 ENHRY and CDR2 SYGVKD. The CDR3 DNA sequence: TGTGCCATCAGTGACGGGGGAAACCAAGAGACCCAGTACTTC. This encodes CAISDGGNQETQYF.

The chain recombines TRBV30 with TRBJ1-6; 9 bases line up with TRBD1. Germline assignment: CDR1 GTSNPN and CDR2 SVGIG (reference sequence). The CDR3 contains 16 residues. With 0 bases clipped from V and 4 bases from J, the junction kept 4 bases outside the gene matches. CDR3 DNA: TGTGCCTGGAGTGTATCAGGGACAGGGTATAATTCACCCCTCCACTTT. Translating it yields CAWSVSGTGYNSPLHF.

The chain carries TRBV30 and TRBJ1-1; D is unresolved. Trimming left V 2 bases short and J 2 bases short, with 15 bases between. This CDR3 comprises 15 residues. Looked up from germline, CDR1 is GTSNPN and CDR2 is SVGIG (reference sequence). The CDR3 protein is CAWSRNVGQNTEAFF. DNA of the CDR3: TGTGCCTGGAGTCGAAACGTGGGCCAAAACACTGAAGCTTTCTTT.